This T cell receptor beta chain was recovered during a study of blood T cells in healthy people across ages. Through a sample-barcoded 5' primer and a J-beta primer mix, a second PCR was run for roughly 6 to 11 cycles. TCRdb redid the calling of the 5' RACE reads with MiXCR, one entry per CDR3 protein. The sample lists about 1.6 million distinct CDR3 sequences; around 35% were seen once. Extraction yielded at least 6 micrograms of total RNA per sample. With 3 bases removed from V and 7 bases from J, the gap between germline ends came to 16 bases. CDR1 and CDR2 from the germline V gene are KGHSH and LQKENI. The CDR3 covers 15 residues.

The receptor comes from a woman aged 25 to 39 in good health. The chain links TRBV18 to TRBJ1-5; tentatively, D is TRBD1 (6 bases). The sequencing sample was made of blood. For the CDR3, the DNA is TGTGCCAGCTCACCCAATACAGGGATGGGACAGCCCCAGCATTTT. Its protein product is CASSPNTGMGQPQHF.